These 22 T cell receptor beta chains were sequenced from one sample in a study of PD-1 blockade in classical Hodgkin lymphoma. Every one of the patients relapsed after autologous stem cell transplantation (brentuximab vedotin exposure was variable). Repertoires were generated with immunoSEQ multiplex PCR, while TCRdb's copy carries only in-frame clones and drops some. In the table there are 25,000 to 40,000 clones, roughly 82% of which are singletons. This specimen was peripheral blood mononuclear cells (PBMCs), taken at baseline. These receptors all stem from a human donor with classical Hodgkin lymphoma.

The chain links TRBV6-6 to TRBJ2-7; D call uncertain. V lost 8 bases to trimming and J lost 2 bases, with 10 bases between them. Per germline, CDR1 MNHNY and CDR2 SVGAGI (reference sequence). The CDR3 is 12 amino acids. DNA of the CDR3: TGTGCCAGCGGAAGACGGACCTACGAGCAGTACTTC. It translates to CASGRRTYEQYF.

The CDR3 sequence: CASSQVWQGYQPQHF. The CDR3, as DNA: TGCGCCAGCAGCCAAGTCTGGCAGGGCTATCAGCCCCAGCATTTT. The chain has TRBV4-3 and TRBJ1-5, with D perhaps TRBD1 (5 bases). Trimming cost V 1 base and J 5 bases, with 12 bases left between them. This CDR3 is 15 amino acids long. Germline CDR1 reads LGHNA; CDR2 reads YSLEER.

V usage is TRBV7-3 and J usage is TRBJ1-1; D is uncertain. V lost 2 bases, J lost 2 bases, and 6 bases lay in between. This CDR3 spans 13 amino acids. Germline CDR1 is SGHTA and CDR2 is FQGTGA. The CDR3 loop is CASSLQQNTEAFF. The CDR3 DNA sequence: TGTGCCAGCAGCTTACAGCAAAACACTGAAGCTTTCTTT.

The V gene is TRBV28, the J gene TRBJ1-1; D remains unclear. Trimming pared 6 bases from V and 1 base from J, leaving 9 bases between. This CDR3 is 13 amino acids long. Germline CDR1 reads MDHEN; CDR2 reads SYDVKM. DNA of the CDR3: TGTGCCAGCAGCGCCGGGAGGAACACTGAAGCTTTCTTT. Its translation: CASSAGRNTEAFF.

Here the CDR3 DNA reads TGTGCCAGCAGTGAAAGAAGGGGAGGTGAGAGCCTTAACACTGAAGCTTTCTTT. Translating it yields CASSERRGGESLNTEAFF. The chain recombines TRBV2 with TRBJ1-1, with D maybe TRBD1 (5 bases). Per germline, CDR1 SNHLY and CDR2 FYNNEI. The V gene lost 2 bases and the J gene lost 2 bases, with 21 bases spanning the gap. The CDR3 sequence is 18 residues long.

The chain is built from TRBV6-1 and TRBJ1-1; D ambiguous. Trimming removed 5 bases from V and 3 bases from J, with 16 bases in between. CDR3 length equals 15 residues. Per germline, CDR1 MNHNS and CDR2 SASEGT. CDR3 bases: TGTGCCAGCAGTCCTCTCGTTGGGTCCGACACTGAAGCTTTCTTT. This translates into CASSPLVGSDTEAFF.

The chain has TRBV5-1 and TRBJ1-1; a possible D gene is TRBD1 (5 bases). V was clipped by 5 bases and J by 4 bases, with 12 bases between them. From germline, CDR1 is SGHRS and CDR2 YFSETQ. The length of the CDR3 is 13 residues. CDR3 sequence reads: CASSPQGRTEAFF. The CDR3 region has the DNA TGCGCCAGCAGTCCCCAGGGTCGCACTGAAGCTTTCTTT.

This clone was observed a few times. The chain carries TRBV18 and TRBJ1-1; D remains unclear. This CDR3 comprises 13 residues. Germline CDR1 reads KGHSH; CDR2 reads LQKENI. The V end lost 1 base, the J end lost 1 base, and 4 bases lay between the germline ends. The CDR3 coding sequence is TGTGCCAGCTCACCACACAAGAACACTGAAGCTTTCTTT. It translates to CASSPHKNTEAFF.

This sequence joins TRBV7-9 and TRBJ1-1; D call uncertain. The germline V and J ends were trimmed by 1 base and 1 base, with 4 bases remaining between them. Germline CDR1 and CDR2: SEHNR and FQNEAQ (reference sequence). CDR3 length: 13 residues. In DNA form, the CDR3 reads TGTGCCAGCAGCTTAGAACGGAACACTGAAGCTTTCTTT. Translation: CASSLERNTEAFF.

The rearrangement links TRBV7-9 to TRBJ2-7; maybe TRBD1 (5 bases). Germline V gene data show CDR1 as SEHNR and CDR2 as FQNEAQ (reference sequence). This CDR3 is built from 12 residues. Trimming removed 2 bases at V and 3 bases at J, with 5 bases between. The CDR3 DNA is TGTGCCAGCAGCTTACAGGGCTACGAGCAGTACTTC. Residues: CASSLQGYEQYF.

The rearrangement links TRBV7-9 to TRBJ1-1; D is possibly TRBD1 (5 bases). CDR1 SEHNR and CDR2 FQNEAQ come from the germline V gene (reference sequence). Trimming removed 5 bases from V and 2 bases from J, with 15 bases in between. This CDR3 is built from 15 residues. The CDR3 nucleotides read TGTGCCAGCAGCCCAGCAGAGGGGACTAACACTGAAGCTTTCTTT. This gives the protein CASSPAEGTNTEAFF.

In its sample, this clone was seen a few times. This rearrangement joins TRBV7-3 to TRBJ2-2, with D maybe TRBD2 (6 bases). CDR1 and CDR2 from the germline V gene are SGHTA and FQGTGA. The CDR3 has 15 amino acids. Trimming took off 5 bases at V and 3 bases at J, with 13 bases between the two ends. The CDR3 sequence is CASSPGTLYTGELFF. The CDR3 nucleotides are TGTGCCAGCAGCCCCGGGACTCTTTACACCGGGGAGCTGTTTTTT.

Here the CDR3 DNA reads TGTGCCAGCTCACCGGGACAGGGACGGGAGACCCAGTACTTC. Its protein product is CASSPGQGRETQYF. The chain employs TRBV18 and TRBJ2-5; 9 bases line up with TRBD1. The CDR3 spans 14 residues. From germline, CDR1 is KGHSH and CDR2 LQKENI. V lost 3 bases to trimming and J lost 5 bases; unmatched junction nucleotides: 4. The full variable domain, in which reference TRBV18 and TRBJ2-5 provide the parts outside the CDR3, is NAGVMQNPRHLVRRRGQEARLRCSPMKGHSHVYWYRQLPEEGLKFMVYLQKENIIDESGMPKERFSAEFPKEGPSILRIQQVVRGDSAAYFCASSPGQGRETQYFGPGTRLLVL.

The V gene is TRBV6-5, the J gene TRBJ1-5; perhaps TRBD1 as D (5 bases). Germline-derived CDR1 and CDR2 are MNHEY and SVGAGI. The CDR3 runs to 15 residues. The germline V and J ends were trimmed by 10 bases and 0 bases, with 16 bases remaining between them. CDR3 bases: TGTGCCACCAAGCTTCCCAGGGATAGCAATCAGCCCCAGCATTTT. This sequence encodes CATKLPRDSNQPQHF.

The chain uses TRBV7-3 and TRBJ2-1; D may be TRBD1 (6 bases). The V gene's germline CDR1 is SGHTA and CDR2 FQGTGA. This CDR3 has 14 residues. Trimming shortened V by 5 bases and J by 4 bases, and 12 bases separated the two germline ends. The CDR3 spells CASSLRTVYNEQFF. For the CDR3, the DNA is TGTGCCAGCAGCCTAAGGACAGTTTACAATGAGCAGTTCTTC.

The genes are TRBV25-1 and TRBJ1-1; possible D gene TRBD1, 6 bases. V was shortened by 1 base and J by 5 bases, with 17 bases between the two germline ends. The CDR3 is 16 amino acids. Germline loops: CDR1 MGHDK, CDR2 SYGVNS. The CDR3 sequence is CASSEFRGRRGTEAFF. The CDR3 DNA sequence: TGTGCCAGCAGTGAATTTCGGGGGCGACGAGGGACTGAAGCTTTCTTT.

The V call is TRBV6-5, the J call TRBJ1-1; D is possibly TRBD1 (6 bases). Between the trimmed V and J ends, which lost 2 bases and 5 bases, there was a span of 12 bases. The CDR3 runs 14 residues. Per the germline V gene, CDR1 is MNHEY and CDR2 is SVGAGI. The CDR3 protein is CASSYGGVGTEAFF. CDR3 sequence (DNA): TGTGCCAGCAGTTACGGGGGCGTAGGGACTGAAGCTTTCTTT.

This sequence joins TRBV7-8 and TRBJ2-3, with 14 bases identical to TRBD2. J lost 8 bases, V lost 1 base, and 5 bases had no gene match. The CDR3 is made up of 16 amino acids. Germline CDR1 and CDR2: SGHVS and FQNEAQ. The CDR3 coding sequence is TGTGCCAGCAGCTTAGGGGCCGGGACTAGCGGGGGTACGCAGTATTTT. Protein sequence: CASSLGAGTSGGTQYF.

This rearrangement joins TRBV15 to TRBJ2-5, with 8 bases fitting TRBD2. From germline, CDR1 is LNHNV and CDR2 YYDKDF (reference sequence). V gave up 5 bases and J gave up 9 bases; unmatched junction bases: 11. This CDR3 comprises 14 residues. The CDR3 loop reads CATSGPSGHESQYF. DNA for the CDR3: TGTGCCACCAGCGGGCCTAGCGGGCATGAGTCCCAGTACTTC.

V and J are TRBV19 and TRBJ1-2; TRBD1 might be the D (6 bases). The CDR3 is 15 residues long. Germline CDR1 is LNHDA and CDR2 is SQIVND (reference sequence). V was trimmed by 4 bases and J by 5 bases, leaving 17 bases between them. For the CDR3, the DNA is TGTGCCAGTAGTAGCCCGGTACAGGGTATTTATGGCTACACCTTC. It yields the protein CASSSPVQGIYGYTF. The complete variable domain, with remaining parts taken from reference TRBV19 and TRBJ1-2, reads DGGITQSPKYLFRKEGQNVTLSCEQNLNHDAMYWYRQDPGQGLRLIYYSQIVNDFQKGDIAEGYSVSREKKESFPLTVTSAQKNPTAFYLCASSSPVQGIYGYTFGSGTRLTVV.

In regard to this clone: Within the sample, other DNA sequences also encode this same CDR3. This rearrangement joins TRBV27 to TRBJ1-2; possible D gene TRBD1, 6 bases. This CDR3 spans 13 amino acids. V lost 3 bases and J 8 bases, leaving 13 bases between the germline ends. Germline V gene lookup returns CDR1 MNHEY and CDR2 SMNVEV (reference sequence). In nucleotides, the CDR3 is TGTGCCAGCAGTTTGGGACCGGGGGGCGGCTACACCTTC. Its translation is CASSLGPGGGYTF.

The CDR3 coding sequence is TGTGCCAGCAGCCCGCGGGACAGGGGTTGGCTTGTAGATGGCTACACCTTC. It specifies CASSPRDRGWLVDGYTF. The rearrangement joins TRBV7-2 to TRBJ1-2; the match to TRBD1 covers 10 bases. Germline V CDR1 and CDR2: SGHTA, FQGNSA. The ends lost 5 bases at V and 6 bases at J; junction bases unmatched: 15. The CDR3 extends over 17 amino acids. Complete variable domain (other parts from reference TRBV7-2 and TRBJ1-2): GAGVSQSPSNKVTEKGKDVELRCDPISGHTALYWYRQSLGQGLEFLIYFQGNSAPDKSGLPSDRFSAERTGGSVSTLTIQRTQQEDSAVYLCASSPRDRGWLVDGYTFGSGTRLTVV.